This TCR beta chain was captured in a study of cytomegalovirus exposure and HLA in healthy donors. The study's findings and limits: Presence/absence comparisons presumed near-even sequencing depth among donors. Productive status was seen about 90% or about 30% of the time for most TCR beta V segments in an earlier analysis. Beyond CMV serostatus, there was no information to go on about immune exposure. Across donors, most TCRs were seen rarely, yet some public ones were widespread.

Both 60 Vbeta primers and 13 Jbeta primers went into the PCR. Sequencing used immunoSEQ multiplex PCR; TCRdb keeps in-frame clones, though not all of them. The table records 80,000 to 130,000 clones, roughly 83% of them present only once. The ends were cut back, 3 bases at V and 0 bases at J, with 11 bases in the middle. Germline V gives CDR1 SEHNR, CDR2 FQNEAQ (reference sequence). The length of the CDR3 is 15 residues. Comment on this clone: Its antigen is still unknown.

This chain connects TRBV7-9 to TRBJ1-1, with D perhaps TRBD1 (6 bases). Material for sequencing was PBMCs. The sequence was collected from a female donor in good health and CMV-seropositive. This CDR3 reads CASSFRGQLNTEAFF. The CDR3 DNA is TGTGCCAGCAGCTTTCGCGGACAGCTGAACACTGAAGCTTTCTTT.